This T cell receptor (beta chain) comes out of a study of CXCR3-negative and CXCR3-positive naive CD8 T cells. Preparation of TRB cDNA libraries relied on 5' RACE carrying UMI labels. One entry per CDR3 protein, without DNA, is what TCRdb gives after re-calling the 5' RACE reads. Seen in this sample are 45,000 to 70,000 distinct CDR3 sequences; the ten most common clones hold around 24%. This CDR3 contains 13 residues. CDR1 and CDR2 (germline): SGHDN, FVKESK. Sequencing was performed on memory CD8+ T cells from blood. This receptor was obtained from a human donor in good health. Some clones in this sample may be carry-over from other donors' samples. V is TRBV14 and J is TRBJ2-7. CDR3 protein: CASSQEGVREQYF.